Below, one T cell receptor beta chain is given with its context. Sequenced by immunoSEQ multiplex PCR; TCRdb stores in-frame clones only, minus some. The table has a few million clones, approximately 93% seen once. This record belongs to a study of shared clonotypes between healthy human individuals. Germline loops: CDR1 MNHEY, CDR2 SMNVEV (reference sequence). Trimming took 3 bases from V and 8 from J; bases not matched to a gene: 5. The CDR3 sequence is 14 residues long. The sequenced sample consisted of naive CD4+ T cells from PBMCs. This sample's subset: CD45RA+ positively selected. The rearrangement uses TRBV27 and TRBJ1-4; 8 bases align to TRBD1. The clonotype was recovered from a young man in good health. Some clones in this sample may be carry-over from other donors' samples. CDR3 sequence (DNA): TGTGCCAGCAGTTTCTCGGACAGGGACGAAAAACTGTTTTTT. This codes for CASSFSDRDEKLFF.